This TCR beta chain emerged from a study of blood T cell repertoires in COVID-19. This CDR3 is built from 16 residues. Trimming removed 3 bases at V and 0 bases at J, with 14 bases between. Germline V gene data show CDR1 as KGHSH and CDR2 as LQKENI. Profiling relied on immunoSEQ multiplex PCR, and the TCRdb table lists in-frame clones only, not all of them. The sample records 210,000 or so clones, approximately 85% being singletons. J is TRBJ1-2 and V is TRBV18; possible D gene TRBD1, 6 bases. The sequencing sample was made of peripheral blood. This clonotype was obtained from a woman aged 45 to 65 with active or convalescent COVID-19. Here the CDR3 DNA reads TGTGCCAGCTCACCGACAGGACCCGGAGCTAACTATGGCTACACCTTC. It encodes CASSPTGPGANYGYTF.